A selection of T cell receptor beta chains follows, all from one sample in a study of preoperative IRX-2 immunotherapy in early breast cancer. Some clones are missing from TCRdb's copy, which holds only in-frame ones; the method was immunoSEQ multiplex PCR. The sample shows approximately 24,000 clones, around nine tenths of them seen only once. The sequencing used tumor tissue, collected after IRX-2 immunotherapy. The receptors stem from a human donor with breast cancer. The CDR3 runs from the conserved cysteine through the conserved F or W. The order of the fields is D gene, V gene, J gene, clone size, CDR3 DNA, CDR3 protein. A D gene is named only where the DNA matches it firmly. Clone size, where shown, is once, few, many, or a class for clones that have expanded.

>.|TRBV7-8|TRBJ1-5|.
TGTGCCAGCAGCAAAAAGCGAGGGAGCAATCAGCCCCAGCATTTT
CASSKKRGSNQPQHF
>.|TRBV7-9|TRBJ1-3|.
TGTGCCAGCAGCTTAGTGGAATACCCTGGAAACACCATATATTTT
CASSLVEYPGNTIYF
>.|TRBV5-1|TRBJ2-3|.
TGCGCCAGCAGCTTGGAGAGAGGAGATACGCAGTATTTT
CASSLERGDTQYF
>.|TRBV10-3|TRBJ1-5|.
TGTGCCATCAGTGACCGTAGCAATCAGCCCCAGCATTTT
CAISDRSNQPQHF
>.|TRBV6-5|TRBJ1-3|.
TGTGCCAGCAGTTATGATGGGACTGCTGGAAACACCATATATTTT
CASSYDGTAGNTIYF
>.|TRBV11-3|TRBJ2-7|.
TGTGCCAGCAGTATCCGAGGGGGGGACTACGAGCAGTACTTC
CASSIRGGDYEQYF
>TRBD1|TRBV2|TRBJ2-5|.
TGTGCCAGCATTAACCGGGACAGGGAGAGGGACTACCAAGAGACCCAGTACTTC
CASINRDRERDYQETQYF
>.|TRBV5-4|TRBJ2-5|.
TGTGCCAGCAGCCCCCACCTGGAGACCCAGTACTTC
CASSPHLETQYF
>TRBD2|TRBV5-1|TRBJ2-3|.
TGCGCCAGCAGCCCGTGGGGAGGACTAGCGGGCACAGATACGCAGTATTTT
CASSPWGGLAGTDTQYF
>TRBD1|TRBV11-2|TRBJ2-5|.
TGTGCCAGCAGCCGATTGACAGGGGGAGAGACCCAGTACTTC
CASSRLTGGETQYF
>TRBD2|TRBV18|TRBJ2-1|.
TGTGCCAGCTCACCCGGGACTAGCGGGGGAAGCGAGCAGTTCTTC
CASSPGTSGGSEQFF
>TRBD2|TRBV11-3|TRBJ2-2|.
TGTGCCAGCCATCCGGATAGCGGGGGTGCGAACACCGGGGAGCTGTTTTTT
CASHPDSGGANTGELFF
>.|TRBV25-1|TRBJ1-2|.
TGTGCCAGCAGTTTCTTTGGCCCAACTAACTATGGCTACACCTTC
CASSFFGPTNYGYTF
>TRBD1|TRBV11-2|TRBJ1-2|.
TGTGCCAGCAGCTTAGTGGGCAGGGGGAACTATGGCTACACCTTC
CASSLVGRGNYGYTF
>.|TRBV6-1|TRBJ2-3|.
TGTGCCAGCAGTGAAGGGTCAGTCGGTACGCAGTATTTT
CASSEGSVGTQYF
>TRBD1|TRBV2|TRBJ1-1|.
TGTGCCAGCACCCAGACAGGGCTGAGCACTGAAGCTTTCTTT
CASTQTGLSTEAFF
>.|TRBV5-5|TRBJ1-4|.
TGTGCCAGCAGCTTGAGGTTCTCGGCAAATGAAAAACTGTTTTTT
CASSLRFSANEKLFF
>.|TRBV10-2|TRBJ1-1|.
TGCGCCAGCTCCCGTATGTCCACTGAAGCTTTCTTT
CASSRMSTEAFF
>TRBD1|TRBV13|TRBJ2-7|.
TGTGCCAGCAGTCCACGGGACAGGGGCTACGAGCAGTACTTC
CASSPRDRGYEQYF
>TRBD1|TRBV19|TRBJ2-2|once
TGTGCCAGTAGAACAGGGGGCGGGAGCGGGGAGCTGTTTTTT
CASRTGGGSGELFF
>.|TRBV27|TRBJ2-2|.
TGTGCCAGCAGCTCACTTATCGGGGCAGGCGGAAGTGGGGAGCTGTTTTTT
CASSSLIGAGGSGELFF
>.|TRBV19|TRBJ1-5|.
TGTGCCAGTAGTCCTCAAAAGACGGGCAATCAGCCCCAGCATTTT
CASSPQKTGNQPQHF
>TRBD1|TRBV2|TRBJ1-4|few
TGTGCCAGCAGACCGGACAGGGTTAGGGAAAAACTGTTTTTT
CASRPDRVREKLFF
>TRBD1|TRBV4-2|TRBJ1-2|.
TGTGCCAGCAGCCAAGGGGGGACAGGGGAATGGGGCTACACCTTC
CASSQGGTGEWGYTF
>TRBD1|TRBV5-5|TRBJ1-1|.
TGTGCCAGCAGCGCCAGACAGGGAACGTCGGCTGAAGCTTTCTTT
CASSARQGTSAEAFF
>.|TRBV19|TRBJ1-5|once
TGTGCCAGTAGTATGGTAGGCTTTGAGAGTCAGCCCCAGCATTTT
CASSMVGFESQPQHF
>.|TRBV5-4|TRBJ1-3|.
TGTGCCAGCAGCTACAGGACGGCTTCGAGCTCTGGAAACACCATATATTTT
CASSYRTASSSGNTIYF
>.|TRBV18|TRBJ1-5|.
TGTGCCAGCGCGCCCGCATTGAGCAATCAGCCCCAGCATTTT
CASAPALSNQPQHF
>TRBD1|TRBV4-1|TRBJ1-3|.
TGCGCCAGCAGCCAAGCGCTCACAGGGACAGGGTCTGGAAACACCATATATTTT
CASSQALTGTGSGNTIYF
>.|TRBV11-3|TRBJ2-3|.
TGTGCCAGCAGCTTTTCCGGGGGCACAGATACGCAGTATTTT
CASSFSGGTDTQYF
>.|TRBV27|TRBJ2-1|.
TGTGCCAGCAGTCCCCCGGTGGGGTGGGGGGGCTCTAATGAGCAGTTCTTC
CASSPPVGWGGSNEQFF